One sample yielded the 6 T cell receptor beta chains listed below, sequenced in a study of blood T cell repertoires in COVID-19. Sequenced by immunoSEQ multiplex PCR; TCRdb stores in-frame clones only, minus some. The table has 25,000 to 35,000 clones, 85% to 90% seen once; the top ten hold 24%. The sample comprised peripheral blood. These receptor sequences come from a human donor with active COVID-19. The donor label of this sample is uncertain.

This clone was detected a few times. CDR3 sequence (DNA): TGTGCCAGCAGGCCGACAAGAAGCACAGATACGCAGTATTTT. Protein: CASRPTRSTDTQYF. V and J are TRBV2 and TRBJ2-3; D ambiguous. V lost 6 bases and J 0 bases, leaving 10 bases between the germline ends. This CDR3 has 14 amino acids. In germline, CDR1 is SNHLY, CDR2 FYNNEI.

The chain carries TRBV5-6 and TRBJ1-4; 7 positions agree with TRBD1. The CDR3 runs to 14 residues. Germline-derived CDR1 and CDR2 are SGHDT and YYEEEE. The ends lost 5 bases at V and 5 bases at J; junction bases unmatched: 6. CDR3 sequence (DNA): TGTGCCAGCAGGCAGGGGGTAGGCAATGAAAAACTGTTTTTT. Its translation: CASRQGVGNEKLFF.

The rearrangement uses TRBV24-1 and TRBJ2-1; 7 nucleotides match TRBD1. The CDR3 loop spans 16 amino acids. Trimming cost V 4 bases and J 8 bases; bases outside gene matches: 13. Germline-derived CDR1 and CDR2 are KGHDR and SFDVKD. The CDR3: CATSDPTGARTDEQFF. DNA for the CDR3: TGTGCCACCAGTGACCCCACAGGGGCCCGTACCGATGAGCAGTTCTTC.

This clone is labeled as medium-sized. V is TRBV4-3 and J is TRBJ1-2, with D uncertain. CDR3 size: 13 residues. Germline-derived CDR1 and CDR2 are LGHNA and YSLEER. V was shortened by 0 bases and J by 8 bases, with 10 bases between the two germline ends. CDR3 amino acids: CASSQDTYGGYTF. The CDR3 DNA is TGCGCCAGCAGCCAAGACACCTACGGGGGCTACACCTTC.

The gene calls are TRBV25-1 and TRBJ2-5; possibly TRBD2 for D (6 bases). There are 15 residues in the CDR3. The germline V gene has CDR1 MGHDK and CDR2 SYGVNS. V shed 3 bases and J shed 1 base, with 12 bases lying between them. This CDR3 is CASSDGGGVQETQYF. The CDR3 DNA reads as TGTGCCAGCAGTGACGGGGGTGGGGTCCAAGAGACCCAGTACTTC.

The rearrangement uses TRBV19 and TRBJ2-6, with 9 bases aligning to TRBD2. Looked up from germline, CDR1 is LNHDA and CDR2 is SQIVND (reference sequence). The CDR3 is 17 amino acids. With 3 bases clipped from V and 4 bases from J, the junction kept 7 bases outside the gene matches. The CDR3 nucleotides are TGTGCCAGTAGTATTGCTAGCGGGGTCGTCGGGGCCAACGTCCTGACTTTC. This translates into CASSIASGVVGANVLTF. The whole variable domain, filled in from reference TRBV19 and TRBJ2-6, reads DGGITQSPKYLFRKEGQNVTLSCEQNLNHDAMYWYRQDPGQGLRLIYYSQIVNDFQKGDIAEGYSVSREKKESFPLTVTSAQKNPTAFYLCASSIASGVVGANVLTFGAGSRLTVL.